This paragraph covers one T cell receptor beta chain sequence. What it binds is not known. Method: immunoSEQ multiplex PCR; TCRdb's copy keeps in-frame clones and lacks some. The sample has around 190,000 clones; around 88% are singletons. This sample was taken from a study of T cell responses to AZD1222 COVID-19 vaccine. CDR3 length: 14 residues. V gave up 4 bases and J gave up 2 bases, with 12 bases separating them. Germline CDR1 reads SEHNR; CDR2 reads FQNEAQ (reference sequence). Study-level results: Repertoires were collected only later (after the peak T cell response had occurred). Rises in breadth and depth of Spike-specific TCRs came after two AZD1222 doses. Possibly, clonal diversity was underestimated; donors were largely white British and included more females.

This chain uses TRBV7-9 with TRBJ2-7; a weak D match, TRBD1 (6 bases). The sequence was obtained from an adult in good health. The sample here was peripheral blood, taken on day 0 of AZD1222 vaccination. CDR3 residues: CASSSFRGPYEQYF. The CDR3 region has the DNA TGTGCCAGCAGCTCCTTCAGGGGCCCCTACGAGCAGTACTTC. The full variable domain, rest sourced from reference TRBV7-9 and TRBJ2-7, is DTGVSQNPRHKITKRGQNVTFRCDPISEHNRLYWYRQTLGQGPEFLTYFQNEAQLEKSRLLSDRFSAERPKGSFSTLEIQRTEQGDSAMYLCASSSFRGPYEQYFGPGTRLTVT.